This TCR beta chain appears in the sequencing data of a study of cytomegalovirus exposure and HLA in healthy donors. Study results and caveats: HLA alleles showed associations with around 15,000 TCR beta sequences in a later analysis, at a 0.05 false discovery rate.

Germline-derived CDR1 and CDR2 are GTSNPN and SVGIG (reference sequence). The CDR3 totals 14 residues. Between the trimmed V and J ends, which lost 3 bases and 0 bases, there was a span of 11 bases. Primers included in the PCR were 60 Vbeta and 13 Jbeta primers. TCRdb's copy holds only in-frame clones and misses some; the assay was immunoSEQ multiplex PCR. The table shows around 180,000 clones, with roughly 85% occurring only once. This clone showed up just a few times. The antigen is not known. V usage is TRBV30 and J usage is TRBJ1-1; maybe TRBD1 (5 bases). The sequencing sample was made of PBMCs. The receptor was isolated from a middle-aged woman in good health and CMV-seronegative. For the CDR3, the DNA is TGTGCCTGGAGCGCGGGACGGCTGAACACTGAAGCTTTCTTT. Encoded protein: CAWSAGRLNTEAFF.